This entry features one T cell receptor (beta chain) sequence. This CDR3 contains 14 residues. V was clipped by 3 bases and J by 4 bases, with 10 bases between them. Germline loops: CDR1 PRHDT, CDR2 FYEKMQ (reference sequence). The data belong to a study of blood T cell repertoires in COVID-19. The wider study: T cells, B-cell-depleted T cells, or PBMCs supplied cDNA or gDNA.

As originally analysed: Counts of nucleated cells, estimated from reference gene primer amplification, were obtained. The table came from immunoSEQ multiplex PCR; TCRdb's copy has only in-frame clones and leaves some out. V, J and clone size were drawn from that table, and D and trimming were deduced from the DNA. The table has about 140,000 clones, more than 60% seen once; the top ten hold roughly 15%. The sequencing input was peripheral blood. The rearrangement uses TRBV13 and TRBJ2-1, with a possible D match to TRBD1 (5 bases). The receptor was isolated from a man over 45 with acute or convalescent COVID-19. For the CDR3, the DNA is TGTGCCAGCAGCTTGAGACAGAGTTACAATGAGCAGTTCTTC. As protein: CASSLRQSYNEQFF.